This entry lists 25 T cell receptor beta chains sequenced from one sample in a study of T-cell memory formation after mild COVID-19. Each CDR3 protein gets one entry after TCRdb re-called the 5' RACE reads with MiXCR. The repertoire consists of 410,000 or so distinct CDR3 sequences, with 20% to 30% occurring once and the leading ten covering 13%. Sequenced material: PBMCs or a T cell subset sorted from them (not recorded which). Source of these receptors: an adult woman who had mild COVID-19 (a few samples of this study predate the infection). Cell type and time point are not known.

The chain joins TRBV5-1 to TRBJ2-1; 9 positions agree with TRBD2. The CDR3 spans 13 residues. Trimming cost V 5 bases and J 9 bases; bases outside gene matches: 6. The germline gives CDR1 SGHRS, CDR2 YFSETQ. CDR3 in amino acids: CASRPGLASEQFF. The CDR3 bases are TGCGCCAGCAGACCGGGACTAGCTAGTGAGCAGTTCTTC.

The gene calls are TRBV7-2 and TRBJ2-5, with a possible D match to TRBD2 (5 bases). The germline V and J ends were trimmed by 4 bases and 1 base, with 13 bases remaining between them. Germline loops: CDR1 SGHTA, CDR2 FQGNSA. This CDR3 is built from 15 residues. The CDR3 nucleotides are TGTGCCAGCAGCTCCACTAGGATGCGCCAAGAGACCCAGTACTTC. This sequence encodes CASSSTRMRQETQYF.

This clonotype was seen many times. The rearrangement links TRBV5-4 to TRBJ2-1, with 9 bases matching TRBD2. Per germline, CDR1 SGHNT and CDR2 YYREEE (reference sequence). The CDR3 runs 15 residues. V dropped 2 bases and J dropped 4; count of bases not matched to a gene: 4. The CDR3 nucleotides are TGTGCCAGCAGCTTTAGCGGGAGAAAGTACAATGAGCAGTTCTTC. As protein: CASSFSGRKYNEQFF.

This clonotype has just a few counts. CDR3 amino acids: CASSRISGMNTDTQYF. As DNA, the CDR3 is TGCGCCAGCAGCCGTATAAGCGGGATGAACACAGATACGCAGTATTTT. The chain has TRBV4-3 and TRBJ2-3, with TRBD2 matching 7 bases. The V and J ends lost 4 bases and 2 bases, in that order; junction bases with no gene match: 9. CDR1 and CDR2 (germline): LGHNA, YSLEER. The length of the CDR3 is 16 residues.

The chain links TRBV21-1 to TRBJ2-7; the table's D call, TRBD1, has no DNA check behind it. TRBV21-1 is classified as a pseudogene. This CDR3 is 19 amino acids long. CDR3 sequence reads: CASSKKGQGAISGDYEQYF. CDR3 DNA sequence: TGTGCCAGCAGCAAGAAGGGACAGGGGGCGATTAGCGGGGACTACGAGCAGTACTTC.

The chain is built from TRBV25-1 and TRBJ1-1; D is perhaps TRBD1 (6 bases). In germline, CDR1 is MGHDK, CDR2 SYGVNS. This CDR3 spans 15 amino acids. V lost 5 bases and J 1 base, leaving 14 bases between the germline ends. In nucleotides, the CDR3 is TGTGCCAGCAGTCGGGGATTACAGGGGAACACTGAAGCTTTCTTT. As protein: CASSRGLQGNTEAFF.

The chain carries TRBV14 and TRBJ2-1; 8 nucleotides match TRBD2. The V gene's germline CDR1 is SGHDN and CDR2 FVKESK. V shed 4 bases, J shed 1 base, and the junction held 12 bases outside the gene matches. CDR3 size: 18 residues. CDR3 DNA: TGTGCCAGCAGCCCACATATCCGGGAGGGAGTTTCCTACAATGAGCAGTTCTTC. This translates into CASSPHIREGVSYNEQFF.

J is TRBJ1-2 and V is TRBV5-5; D is uncertain. Trimming removed 0 bases at V and 4 bases at J, with 10 bases between. The CDR3 totals 14 residues. The V gene's germline CDR1 is SGHKS and CDR2 YYEKEE (reference sequence). CDR3 region: CASSLESAPYGYTF. The CDR3 DNA follows: TGTGCCAGCAGCTTGGAGTCAGCCCCCTATGGCTACACCTTC.

The chain is built from TRBV5-4 and TRBJ1-1, with a possible D match to TRBD1 (5 bases). Germline V gene lookup returns CDR1 SGHNT and CDR2 YYREEE (reference sequence). Trimming stripped 5 bases from V and 1 base from J, with 9 bases between. CDR3 size: 13 residues. This CDR3 is CASRGGQNTEAFF. CDR3 DNA sequence: TGTGCCAGCAGGGGTGGACAGAACACTGAAGCTTTCTTT.

The chain is built from TRBV29-1 and TRBJ2-2, with D perhaps being TRBD1 or TRBD2 (6 bases each). Germline CDR1 reads SQVTM; CDR2 reads ANQGSEA. Between the trimmed V and J ends, which lost 7 bases and 5 bases, there was a span of 14 bases. This CDR3 contains 13 residues. The CDR3 bases are TGCAGCGCCGGGGGCACGGGGACCGGGGAGCTGTTTTTT. It specifies CSAGGTGTGELFF.

Regarding this clonotype: The germline gene is not matched at one end of the junction; a read error may be the cause. The J gene is TRBJ1-2, the V gene TRBV7-2; 8 bases align to TRBD1. The V gene's germline CDR1 is SGHTA and CDR2 FQGNSA. The CDR3 covers 14 residues. The DNA for the CDR3 is TGTGCCAGCGGCTTAGTTAGGACAGGGAAAGGCTACACCTTC. Its protein is CASGLVRTGKGYTF. Based on the CDR3 plus reference TRBV7-2 and TRBJ1-2, the full variable domain is GAGVSQSPSNKVTEKGKDVELRCDPISGHTALYWYRQSLGQGLEFLIYFQGNSAPDKSGLPSDRFSAERTGGSVSTLTIQRTQQEDSAVYLCASGLVRTGKGYTFGSGTRLTVV.

The J gene is TRBJ2-3, the V gene TRBV12-3 or TRBV12-4; D uncertain. There are 13 residues in the CDR3. V was shortened by 6 bases and J by 4 bases, with 11 bases between the two germline ends. CDR3 sequence reads: CASSRAAPDTQYF. CDR3 DNA sequence: TGTGCCAGCAGCCGGGCAGCTCCAGATACGCAGTATTTT.

There are a few counts of this clonotype. This rearrangement joins TRBV4-2 to TRBJ2-3, with D perhaps assigned TRBD1 or TRBD2 (6 bases each). V was cut by 4 bases and J by 4 bases, with 15 bases left in between. In germline, CDR1 is LGHNA, CDR2 YNFKEQ. The CDR3 length is 15 residues. The CDR3 protein is CASSPKGGFADTQYF. CDR3 DNA: TGTGCCAGCAGCCCTAAAGGGGGGTTCGCAGATACGCAGTATTTT.

This clonotype has more than one count but fewer than ten. The rearrangement joins TRBV6-1 to TRBJ2-7; D call uncertain. Germline V gene lookup returns CDR1 MNHNS and CDR2 SASEGT. The CDR3 contains 12 residues. Trimming cost V 2 bases and J 4 bases, with 6 bases left between them. DNA of the CDR3: TGTGCCAGCAGTGAAATGAGATACGAGCAGTACTTC. It codes for CASSEMRYEQYF.

V usage is TRBV9 and J usage is TRBJ1-1; D is possibly TRBD1 (5 bases). This CDR3 has 14 residues. Trimming cost V 0 bases and J 3 bases, with 9 bases left between them. The V gene's germline CDR1 is SGDLS and CDR2 YYNGEE. The CDR3 nucleotides are TGTGCCAGCAGCGTAGTCAGGGAGGACACTGAAGCTTTCTTT. Translated: CASSVVREDTEAFF.

The genes are TRBV6-6 and TRBJ2-1, with 12 positions matching TRBD2. The trim removed 5 bases at V and 11 bases at J, leaving 10 bases unmatched. Germline CDR1 is MNHNY and CDR2 is SVGAGI (reference sequence). The CDR3 runs to 15 residues. CDR3 sequence reads: CASSRRLAGDGQQFF. CDR3 in DNA: TGTGCCAGCAGTCGCAGACTAGCGGGAGACGGTCAGCAGTTCTTC.

The sample holds a few counts of this clonotype. This chain links TRBV29-1 with TRBJ1-1; perhaps TRBD1 as D (6 bases). Trimming removed 3 bases at V and 7 bases at J, with 15 bases between. The germline CDR1 and CDR2 sequences are SQVTM and ANQGSEA. This CDR3 is built from 13 residues. CDR3 DNA sequence: TGCAGCGTTGACTTAGGGGGTCTGCGTGAAGCTTTCTTT. Translated: CSVDLGGLREAFF.

This chain connects TRBV27 to TRBJ1-1; TRBD1 matches 8 bases. Germline trimming cut 3 bases from V and 6 bases from J; bases unmatched to any gene: 6. This CDR3 comprises 14 residues. Germline CDR1 MNHEY, CDR2 SMNVEV (reference sequence). The CDR3 DNA is TGTGCCAGCAGTTTTCAGGGGGCGAGAGCTGAAGCTTTCTTT. Its translation: CASSFQGARAEAFF.

This clonotype occurred a few times. The V and J genes are TRBV7-2 and TRBJ1-1, with D maybe TRBD1 (6 bases). This CDR3 comprises 15 residues. The V end was cut by 6 bases, the J end by 1 base, with 15 bases between. From germline, CDR1 is SGHTA and CDR2 FQGNSA. The CDR3 coding sequence is TGTGCCAGCAGTACTAGACAGGTAACGAACACTGAAGCTTTCTTT. Encoded protein: CASSTRQVTNTEAFF.

V usage is TRBV4-3 and J usage is TRBJ1-1, with no clear D. The CDR3 runs 15 residues. The ends were cut back, 0 bases at V and 0 bases at J, with 8 bases in the middle. CDR1 is LGHNA, CDR2 YSLEER, per germline. The CDR3 DNA is TGCGCCAGCAGCCAAGACCACCCCCTGAACACTGAAGCTTTCTTT. Protein product: CASSQDHPLNTEAFF.

The V and J genes are TRBV20-1 and TRBJ1-2, with a tentative D call TRBD1 (5 bases). The CDR3 sequence is 14 residues long. The V gene lost 6 bases and the J gene lost 8 bases, with 22 bases spanning the gap. The germline V gene has CDR1 DFQATT and CDR2 SNEGSKA (reference sequence). The CDR3: CSASDSKSPGGYTF. The CDR3 DNA reads as TGCAGTGCCTCCGACAGCAAGAGCCCAGGGGGCTACACCTTC.

The chain joins TRBV6-1 to TRBJ1-5; D perhaps matches TRBD1 (5 bases). CDR3 length: 15 amino acids. V lost 4 bases and J lost 3, with 13 bases in between. CDR1 and CDR2 from the germline V gene are MNHNS and SASEGT. Here the CDR3 reads CASSARATNNQPQHF. The CDR3 coding sequence is TGTGCCAGCAGTGCCAGGGCAACGAACAATCAGCCCCAGCATTTT.

This clonotype has a handful of counts. The chain combines TRBV30 with TRBJ2-5; TRBD2 matches at 8 bases. There are 14 residues in the CDR3. The germline V gene has CDR1 GTSNPN and CDR2 SVGIG (reference sequence). V gave up 3 bases and J gave up 4 bases; unmatched junction bases: 7. The CDR3 sequence: CAWSGGAIGETQYF. CDR3 bases: TGTGCCTGGAGCGGGGGGGCTATAGGAGAGACCCAGTACTTC.

The table lists this clonotype with many counts. The chain uses TRBV3-1 and TRBJ2-3, with D unclear. The ends were cut back, 4 bases at V and 0 bases at J, with 17 bases in the middle. The CDR3 consists of 17 residues. CDR1 LGHDT and CDR2 YNNKEL come from the germline V gene (reference sequence). The CDR3 loop is CASSPSMGRLSTDTQYF. The DNA of the CDR3 is TGTGCCAGCAGCCCCTCGATGGGTCGCCTTAGCACAGATACGCAGTATTTT.

The V gene is TRBV25-1, the J gene TRBJ1-1; 7 positions match TRBD1. Germline loops: CDR1 MGHDK, CDR2 SYGVNS. V lost 1 base and J lost 4; bases outside the gene matches: 6. The CDR3 consists of 15 residues. The DNA for the CDR3 is TGTGCCAGCAGTGAATGGGGGGCAGGGGGCACTGAAGCTTTCTTT. It encodes CASSEWGAGGTEAFF.